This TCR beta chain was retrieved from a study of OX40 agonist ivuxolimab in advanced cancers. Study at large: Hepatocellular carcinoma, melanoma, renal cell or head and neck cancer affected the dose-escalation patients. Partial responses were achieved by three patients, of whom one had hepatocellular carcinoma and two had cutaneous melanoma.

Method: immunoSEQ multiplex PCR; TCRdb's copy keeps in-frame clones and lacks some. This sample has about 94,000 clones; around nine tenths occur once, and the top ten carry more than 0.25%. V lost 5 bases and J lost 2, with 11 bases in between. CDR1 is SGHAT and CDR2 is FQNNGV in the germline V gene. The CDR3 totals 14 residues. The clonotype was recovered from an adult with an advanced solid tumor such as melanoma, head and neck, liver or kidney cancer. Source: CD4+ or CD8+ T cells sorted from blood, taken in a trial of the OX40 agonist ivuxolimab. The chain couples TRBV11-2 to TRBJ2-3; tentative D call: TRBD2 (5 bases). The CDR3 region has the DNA TGTGCCAGCAGCCAAGAAGGACTCACAGATACGCAGTATTTT. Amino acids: CASSQEGLTDTQYF.